This TCR beta chain was sequenced during a study of T cells expressing NK-cell markers. Overall study findings and caveats: Of the CD8+ T cells in more than five donors, roughly 1.0-7.0% belonged to dominant NKG2C+ clonotypes. These clonotypes additionally ranked first within the CD3+CD56-NKG2C+ fraction of several donors.

In regard to this clonotype: Its specificity is not known.

TCRdb reprocessed the 5' RACE reads, keeping one entry per CDR3 protein, no DNA. Its listing shows about 160,000 distinct CDR3 sequences. This clonotype was obtained from a woman aged 18 to 75 in good health. Input material: blood T cells: a sorted CD56 or NKG2C T cell subset, CD4+ or CD8+ T cells, or bulk PBMC T cells (not recorded which).

CDR3 loop: CAISSLPGLAGGADNNEQFF. This sequence joins TRBV10-3 and TRBJ2-1; TCRdb designates TRBD2, a call that cannot be tested without DNA. CDR1 is ENHRY, CDR2 SYGVKD, per germline. CDR3 size: 20 residues.